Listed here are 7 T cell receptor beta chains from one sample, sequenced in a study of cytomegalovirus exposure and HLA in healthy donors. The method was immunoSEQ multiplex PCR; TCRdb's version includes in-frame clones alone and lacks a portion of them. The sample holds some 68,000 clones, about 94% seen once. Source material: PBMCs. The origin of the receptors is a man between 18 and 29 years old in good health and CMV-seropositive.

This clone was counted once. The CDR3 here is CASRNRGTQPALSTYEQYF. The CDR3 DNA reads TGTGCCAGCAGAAACCGGGGTACCCAACCCGCTCTGAGTACCTACGAGCAGTACTTC. The rearrangement joins TRBV5-6 to TRBJ2-7, with D maybe TRBD2 (5 bases). The V gene lost 5 bases and the J gene lost 2 bases, with 29 bases spanning the gap. The CDR3 runs to 19 residues. Germline V lookup: CDR1 SGHDT, CDR2 YYEEEE. Supplemented by reference TRBV5-6 and TRBJ2-7, the full variable domain reads DAGVTQSPTHLIKTRGQQVTLRCSPKSGHDTVSWYQQALGQGPQFIFQYYEEEERQRGNFPDRFSGHQFPNYSSELNVNALLLGDSALYLCASRNRGTQPALSTYEQYFGPGTRLTVT.

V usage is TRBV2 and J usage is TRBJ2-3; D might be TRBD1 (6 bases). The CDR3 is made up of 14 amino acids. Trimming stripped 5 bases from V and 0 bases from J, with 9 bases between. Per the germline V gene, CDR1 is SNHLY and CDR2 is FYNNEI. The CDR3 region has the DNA TGTGCCAGCAGTTTCACAGGGAGCACAGATACGCAGTATTTT. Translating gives CASSFTGSTDTQYF.

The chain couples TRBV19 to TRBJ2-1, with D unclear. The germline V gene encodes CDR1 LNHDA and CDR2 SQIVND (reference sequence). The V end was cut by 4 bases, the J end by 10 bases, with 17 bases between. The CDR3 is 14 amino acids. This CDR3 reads CASSKSLTYSEQFF. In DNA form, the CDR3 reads TGTGCCAGTAGTAAGAGTTTAACCTACTCCGAGCAGTTCTTC.

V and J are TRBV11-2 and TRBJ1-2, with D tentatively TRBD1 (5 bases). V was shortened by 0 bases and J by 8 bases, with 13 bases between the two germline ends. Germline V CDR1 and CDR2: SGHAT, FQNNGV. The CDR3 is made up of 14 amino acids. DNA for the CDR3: TGTGCCAGCAGCTTAGATTTACAGGCGGGAGGCTACACCTTC. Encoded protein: CASSLDLQAGGYTF.

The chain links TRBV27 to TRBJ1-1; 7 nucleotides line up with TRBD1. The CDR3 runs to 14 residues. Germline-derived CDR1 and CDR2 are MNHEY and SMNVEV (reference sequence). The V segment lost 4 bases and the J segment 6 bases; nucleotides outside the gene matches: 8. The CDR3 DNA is TGTGCCAGCAGTTGGGACAGCGGAGGGGCTGAAGCTTTCTTT. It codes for CASSWDSGGAEAFF.

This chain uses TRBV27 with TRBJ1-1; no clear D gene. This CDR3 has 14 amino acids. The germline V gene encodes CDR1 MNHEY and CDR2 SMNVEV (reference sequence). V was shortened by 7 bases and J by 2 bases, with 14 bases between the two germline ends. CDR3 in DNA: TGTGCCAGCACCTCCGGGGTTCCTAACACTGAAGCTTTCTTT. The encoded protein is CASTSGVPNTEAFF.

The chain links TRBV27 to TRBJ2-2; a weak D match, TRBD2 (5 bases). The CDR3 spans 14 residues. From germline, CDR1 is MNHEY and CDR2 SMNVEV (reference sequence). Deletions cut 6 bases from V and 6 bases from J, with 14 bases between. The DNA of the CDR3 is TGTGCCAGCAGACTTCGCCGGGGTTCCGGGGAGCTGTTTTTT. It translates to CASRLRRGSGELFF.